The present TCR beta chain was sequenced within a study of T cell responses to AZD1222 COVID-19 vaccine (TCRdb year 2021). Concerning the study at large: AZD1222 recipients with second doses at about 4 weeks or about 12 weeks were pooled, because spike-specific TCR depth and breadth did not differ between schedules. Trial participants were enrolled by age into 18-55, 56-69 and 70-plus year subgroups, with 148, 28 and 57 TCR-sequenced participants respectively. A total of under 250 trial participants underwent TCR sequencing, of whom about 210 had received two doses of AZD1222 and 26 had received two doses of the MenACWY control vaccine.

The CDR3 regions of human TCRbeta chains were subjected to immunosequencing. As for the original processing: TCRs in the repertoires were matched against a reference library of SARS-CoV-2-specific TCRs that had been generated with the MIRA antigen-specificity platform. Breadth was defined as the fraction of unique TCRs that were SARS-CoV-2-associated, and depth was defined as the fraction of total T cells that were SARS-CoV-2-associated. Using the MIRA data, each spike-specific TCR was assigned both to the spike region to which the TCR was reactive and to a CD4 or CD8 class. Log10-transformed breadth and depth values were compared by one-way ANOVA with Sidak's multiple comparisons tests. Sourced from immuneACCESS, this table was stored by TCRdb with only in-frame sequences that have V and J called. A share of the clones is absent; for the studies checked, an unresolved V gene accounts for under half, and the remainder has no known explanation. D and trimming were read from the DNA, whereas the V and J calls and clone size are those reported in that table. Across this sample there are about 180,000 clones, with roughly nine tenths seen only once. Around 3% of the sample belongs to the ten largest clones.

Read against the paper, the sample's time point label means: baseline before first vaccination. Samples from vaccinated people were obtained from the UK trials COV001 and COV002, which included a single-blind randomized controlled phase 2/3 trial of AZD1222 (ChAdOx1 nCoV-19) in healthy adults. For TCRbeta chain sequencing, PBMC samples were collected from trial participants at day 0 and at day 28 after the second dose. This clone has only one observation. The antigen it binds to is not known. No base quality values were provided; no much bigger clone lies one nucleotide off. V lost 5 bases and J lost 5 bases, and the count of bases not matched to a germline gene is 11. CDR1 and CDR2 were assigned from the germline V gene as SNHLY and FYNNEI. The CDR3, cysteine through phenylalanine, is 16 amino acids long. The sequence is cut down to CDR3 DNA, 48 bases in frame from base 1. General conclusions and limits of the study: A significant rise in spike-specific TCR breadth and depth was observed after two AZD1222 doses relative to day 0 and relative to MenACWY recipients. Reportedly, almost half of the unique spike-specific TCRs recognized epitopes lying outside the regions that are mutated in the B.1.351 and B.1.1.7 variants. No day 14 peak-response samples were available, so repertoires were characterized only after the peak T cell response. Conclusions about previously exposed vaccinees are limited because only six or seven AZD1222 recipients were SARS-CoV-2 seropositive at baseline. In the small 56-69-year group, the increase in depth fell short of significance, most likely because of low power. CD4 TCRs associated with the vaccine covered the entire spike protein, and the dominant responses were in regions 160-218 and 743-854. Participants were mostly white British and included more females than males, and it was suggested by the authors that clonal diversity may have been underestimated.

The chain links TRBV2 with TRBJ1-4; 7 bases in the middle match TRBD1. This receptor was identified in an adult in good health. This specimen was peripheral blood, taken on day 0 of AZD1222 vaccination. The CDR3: CASSTLTGERNEKLFF. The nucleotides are TGTGCCAGCAGTACCCTTACAGGGGAGAGAAATGAAAAACTGTTTTTT. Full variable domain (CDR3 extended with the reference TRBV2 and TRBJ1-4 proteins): EPEVTQTPSHQVTQMGQEVILRCVPISNHLYFYWYRQILGQKVEFLVSFYNNEISEKSEIFDDQFSVERPDGSNFTLKIRSTKLEDSAMYFCASSTLTGERNEKLFFGSGTQLSVL.